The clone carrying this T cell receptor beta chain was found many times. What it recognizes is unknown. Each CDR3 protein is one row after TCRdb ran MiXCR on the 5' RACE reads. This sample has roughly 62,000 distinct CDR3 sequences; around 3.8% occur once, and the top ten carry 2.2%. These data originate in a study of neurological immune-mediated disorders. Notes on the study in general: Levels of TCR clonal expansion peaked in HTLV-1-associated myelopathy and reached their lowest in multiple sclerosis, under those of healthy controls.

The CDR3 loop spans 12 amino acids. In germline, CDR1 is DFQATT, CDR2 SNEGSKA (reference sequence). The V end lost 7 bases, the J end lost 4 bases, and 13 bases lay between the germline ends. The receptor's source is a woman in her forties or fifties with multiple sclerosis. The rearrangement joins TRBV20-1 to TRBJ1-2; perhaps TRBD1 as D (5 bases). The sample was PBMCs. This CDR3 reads CSVPGRGYGYTF. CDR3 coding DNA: TGCAGTGTGCCAGGGAGGGGCTATGGCTACACCTTC.